Listed below are T cell receptor beta chains from one sample, sequenced in a study of cytomegalovirus exposure and HLA in healthy donors. Libraries were prepared by immunoSEQ multiplex PCR; TCRdb keeps only in-frame clonotypes and omits some of them. Among tens of thousands of clones listed, roughly 93% were seen once. The sequenced material came from PBMCs. Receptors originate from a woman younger than 35 in good health and CMV-seropositive. Both conserved end residues are part of each CDR3. Fields, in order: V gene, D gene, clone size, J gene, CDR3 protein, CDR3 DNA. D genes are given only for firm matches. Size values are once, few and many counts, or a class for expanded clones, and some rows have none.

TRBV4-1	.	.	TRBJ2-1	CASSQIDMISYNEQFF	TGCGCCAGCAGCCAGATAGACATGATCTCCTACAATGAGCAGTTCTTC
TRBV28	TRBD1	.	TRBJ2-7	CATTSPGQGQYEQYF	TGTGCCACCACATCGCCGGGACAGGGGCAGTACGAGCAGTACTTC
TRBV7-8	TRBD1	.	TRBJ2-6	CASSFQRTGISGANVLTF	TGTGCCAGCAGCTTCCAACGGACAGGAATCTCTGGGGCCAACGTCCTGACTTTC
TRBV27	.	.	TRBJ1-6	CASSLGLRVNSPLHF	TGTGCCAGCAGTTTGGGTTTGAGGGTTAATTCACCCCTCCACTTT
TRBV10-2	TRBD2	.	TRBJ2-1	CASTRTSGLYNEQFF	TGCGCCAGCACCCGGACTAGCGGGCTTTACAATGAGCAGTTCTTC
TRBV27	.	.	TRBJ1-6	CASSITGNSPLHF	TGTGCCAGCAGTATTACAGGGAATTCACCCCTCCACTTT
TRBV9	.	once	TRBJ1-4	CASSVEAGMVNEKLFF	TGTGCCAGCAGCGTAGAGGCCGGGATGGTTAATGAAAAACTGTTTTTT
TRBV5-1	.	.	TRBJ2-7	CASSLGRDIPYEQYF	TGCGCCAGCAGCTTGGGCCGGGACATACCCTACGAGCAGTACTTC
TRBV6-1	.	.	TRBJ2-7	CASNHRSPYEQYF	TGTGCCAGCAATCATCGGAGTCCCTACGAGCAGTACTTC
TRBV4-1	TRBD1	once	TRBJ1-1	CASRQPRQGSRTEAFF	TGCGCCAGCAGACAGCCCCGACAGGGGTCCCGAACTGAAGCTTTCTTT
TRBV5-1	TRBD1	.	TRBJ2-6	CASSPGQGVSGANVLTF	TGCGCCAGCAGCCCCGGACAGGGCGTCTCTGGGGCCAACGTCCTGACTTTC
TRBV5-4	TRBD2	.	TRBJ2-5	CASSLSAERLAGVGETQYF	TGTGCCAGCAGCCTCTCGGCCGAGCGACTAGCGGGAGTGGGGGAGACCCAGTACTTC
TRBV7-8	.	once	TRBJ2-7	CASSFGTIYEQYF	TGTGCCAGCAGCTTTGGGACAATCTACGAGCAGTACTTC
TRBV28	.	.	TRBJ1-5	CASSFGGYQPQHF	TGTGCCAGCAGTTTCGGGGGTTATCAGCCCCAGCATTTT
TRBV4-1	.	.	TRBJ1-4	CASSARTANEKLFF	TGCGCCAGCAGCGCCCGGACAGCCAATGAAAAACTGTTTTTT
TRBV20-1	TRBD1	.	TRBJ1-2	CSAFDRDGYTF	TGCAGTGCTTTCGACAGGGATGGCTACACCTTC
TRBV6-5	TRBD1	.	TRBJ1-3	CASKSKQGSGNTIYF	TGTGCCAGCAAATCCAAACAGGGGTCAGGAAACACCATATATTTT
TRBV6-5	TRBD2	.	TRBJ2-1	CASSPLAGDRYEQFF	TGTGCCAGCAGTCCACTAGCGGGAGATCGCTATGAGCAGTTCTTC
TRBV30	TRBD1	.	TRBJ1-1	CAWSRGQGVYTEAFF	TGTGCCTGGAGTAGAGGACAGGGGGTGTACACTGAAGCTTTCTTT
TRBV7-9	TRBD1	.	TRBJ1-2	CASSLGDRRWDYTF	TGTGCCAGCAGCTTAGGGGACAGACGATGGGACTACACCTTC
TRBV19	TRBD1	once	TRBJ1-5	CASSFNRGPGNQPQHF	TGTGCCAGTAGTTTCAACAGGGGTCCGGGCAATCAGCCCCAGCATTTT
TRBV5-5	.	.	TRBJ2-5	CASSPRPGPGVVETQYF	TGTGCCAGCAGCCCGAGACCAGGGCCGGGTGTCGTGGAGACCCAGTACTTC
TRBV7-9	TRBD1	.	TRBJ2-5	CASSFSERQGETQYF	TGTGCCAGCAGCTTCTCCGAGAGACAGGGAGAGACCCAGTACTTC
TRBV11-2	TRBD2	.	TRBJ2-5	CASSLVVAGGSIQETQYF	TGTGCCAGCAGCTTAGTGGTAGCGGGGGGGAGCATTCAAGAGACCCAGTACTTC
TRBV10-2	.	.	TRBJ2-7	CASSEGESYEQYF	TGCGCCAGCAGTGAAGGAGAGTCCTACGAGCAGTACTTC
TRBV7-6	TRBD1	once	TRBJ1-1	CASSLEQGTTEAFF	TGTGCCAGCAGCTTAGAACAGGGGACCACTGAAGCTTTCTTT
TRBV11-3	TRBD2	once	TRBJ2-1	CASSLGRSGTLGEQFF	TGTGCCAGCAGCTTAGGTAGGAGCGGGACCTTGGGTGAGCAGTTCTTC